This T cell receptor beta chain was recovered during a study of cytomegalovirus exposure and HLA in healthy donors. Vbeta (60) and Jbeta (13) primers were used in the PCR. The data were produced by immunoSEQ multiplex PCR, yet TCRdb's version contains in-frame clones alone and is incomplete. The sample has over 110,000 clones; 65% to 80% are singletons. The CDR3 length is 13 residues. V dropped 3 bases and J dropped 4 bases, with 7 bases sitting between them. Germline values: CDR1 LNHNV, CDR2 YYDKDF (reference sequence). V is TRBV15 and J is TRBJ1-5, with a possible D match to TRBD1 (5 bases). The sequenced sample was PBMCs. This receptor was obtained from a woman in her forties or fifties in good health and CMV-seropositive. The CDR3 sequence is CATSRDTNQPQHF. The CDR3 region has the DNA TGTGCCACCAGCAGGGACACAAATCAGCCCCAGCATTTT.